In its sample, the clone carrying this T cell receptor (beta chain) was seen many times. Its antigen is still unknown. The CDR3 covers 12 residues. V was trimmed by 5 bases and J by 7 bases, leaving 6 bases between them. Germline CDR1 KGHSH, CDR2 LQKENI. This sample is drawn from a study of immune heterogeneity within non-small cell lung tumors. Study-wide context: With respect to histology, the tumors encompassed a few squamous cell carcinomas, around 10 non-squamous carcinomas and 1 not otherwise specified.

Study-wide findings and caveats: Identical dominant CDR3 beta clonotypes recurred across a patient's tumor sites, together with site-unique high-frequency clones. The high-frequency T-cell receptor beta clonotypes mostly did not match up between individual patients.

Bulk tumor genomic DNA constituted the template, at around 610 ng per sample. Several biopsies per primary tumor, spaced far apart, were taken during surgery. The cohort was untreated, with newly diagnosed non-small cell lung cancer undergoing curative surgery. Samples were obtained from newly diagnosed non-small cell lung cancer patients who were having surgery with curative intent. Multiplex PCR was performed with 32 V and 13 J primers, and it amplified TCR beta CDR3. TCRdb used MiXCR to reprocess the multiplex PCR reads, holding one entry per CDR3 protein. This sample has 15,000 or so distinct CDR3 sequences, with around 27% found just once.

The V call is TRBV18, the J call TRBJ1-6; D gene uncertain. The TCR originated in a middle-aged man with non-small cell lung cancer. The sample was lung tumor tissue. The DNA for the CDR3 is TGTGCCAGCTCAGCCACCAATTCACCCCTCCACTTT. Its translation: CASSATNSPLHF.